This TCR beta chain was obtained from a study of shared clonotypes between healthy human individuals. At the level of the study: Donors consisted of a couple of women and three men between 18 and 49. Per donor, CD8 memory used one plate, CD8 naive used two, CD4 memory used three and CD4 naive used three. Study-wide results and caveats: Naive CD4 clonotypes were shared across a handful of donors at approximately 5.3%. Specimens sampled were limited to blood, with tissue repertoires likely differing.

CD45RO-negative CD8 cells positively selected for CCR7 made up the naive population, which excluded terminally differentiated effector memory CD45RA+ cells. As to this clone: Its matching antigen is unknown.

CDR3 length: 14 amino acids. V lost 8 bases and J lost 4; bases outside the gene matches: 9. Germline V gene data show CDR1 as MNHEY and CDR2 as SMNVEV (reference sequence). Profiling relied on immunoSEQ multiplex PCR, and the TCRdb table lists in-frame clones only, not all of them. The data contain a few million clones, roughly 93% of them singletons. The receptor comes from a man younger than 35 in good health. Some clones in this sample may be carry-over from other donors' samples. The chain joins TRBV27 to TRBJ2-3, with 7 bases that match TRBD2. The sequenced sample consisted of naive CD8+ T cells from PBMCs. CDR3 amino acids: CASLSGTTSDTQYF. CDR3 coding DNA: TGTGCCAGCCTCTCGGGGACTACCTCAGATACGCAGTATTTT.